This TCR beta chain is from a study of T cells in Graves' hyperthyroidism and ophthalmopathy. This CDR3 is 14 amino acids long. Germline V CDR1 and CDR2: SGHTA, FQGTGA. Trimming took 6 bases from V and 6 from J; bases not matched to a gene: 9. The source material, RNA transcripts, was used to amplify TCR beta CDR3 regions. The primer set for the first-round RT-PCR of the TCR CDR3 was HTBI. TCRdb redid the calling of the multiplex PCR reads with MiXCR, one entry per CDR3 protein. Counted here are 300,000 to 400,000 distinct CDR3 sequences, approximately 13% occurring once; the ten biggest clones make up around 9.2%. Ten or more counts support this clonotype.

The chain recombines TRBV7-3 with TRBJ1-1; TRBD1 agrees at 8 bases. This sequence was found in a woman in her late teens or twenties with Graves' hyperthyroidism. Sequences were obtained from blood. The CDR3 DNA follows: TGTGCCAGCAGACGAGACAGGGGTAGAGCTGAAGCTTTCTTT. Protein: CASRRDRGRAEAFF.